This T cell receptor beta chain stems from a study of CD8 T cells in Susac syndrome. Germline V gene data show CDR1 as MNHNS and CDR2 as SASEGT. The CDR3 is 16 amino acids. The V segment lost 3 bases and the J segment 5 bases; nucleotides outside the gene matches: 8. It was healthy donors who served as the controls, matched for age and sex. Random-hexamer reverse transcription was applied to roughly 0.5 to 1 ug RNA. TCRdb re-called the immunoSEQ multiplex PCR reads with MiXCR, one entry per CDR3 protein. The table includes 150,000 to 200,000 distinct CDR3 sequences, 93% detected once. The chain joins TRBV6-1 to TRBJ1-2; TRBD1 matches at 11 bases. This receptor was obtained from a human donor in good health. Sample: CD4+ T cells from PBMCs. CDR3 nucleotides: TGTGCCAGCAGTGAGCGGACAGGGGGCGCCTGGTATGGCTACACCTTC. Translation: CASSERTGGAWYGYTF.